Shown below are 18 T cell receptor beta chains from a single sample sequenced in a study of T-cell memory formation after mild COVID-19. MiXCR, run by TCRdb on the 5' RACE reads, gives a single entry per CDR3 protein. The table has about 350,000 distinct CDR3 sequences, roughly 15% seen once. Sequenced material: PBMCs or a T cell subset sorted from them (not recorded which). These receptors all stem from a man aged 18 to 29 who had mild COVID-19 (a few samples of this study predate the infection). Cell type and time point are not known.

The chain combines TRBV7-9 with TRBJ2-1, with 9 bases that match TRBD2. Germline-derived CDR1 and CDR2 are SEHNR and FQNEAQ (reference sequence). Trimming took 5 bases from V and 3 from J; bases not matched to a gene: 11. The length of the CDR3 is 17 residues. The CDR3 nucleotides are TGTGCCAGCAGCCCCCCCCAAGCGGGGGGTCACTACAATGAGCAGTTCTTC. It codes for CASSPPQAGGHYNEQFF.

V gene TRBV24-1 combines with J gene TRBJ1-1; D may be TRBD1 (5 bases). The germline V and J ends were trimmed by 7 bases and 1 base, with 15 bases remaining between them. This CDR3 is built from 15 residues. The germline CDR1 and CDR2 sequences are KGHDR and SFDVKD. The CDR3, as DNA: TGTGCCACCAGAGTAAGACAGAAACCGAACACTGAAGCTTTCTTT. Its protein is CATRVRQKPNTEAFF.

This chain connects TRBV12-3 or TRBV12-4 to TRBJ1-2, with 10 bases matching TRBD1. The CDR3 extends over 14 amino acids. Trimming at V came to 8 bases and at J to 7 bases, leaving 10 bases not matched to a gene. The CDR3, as DNA: TGTGCCAGCGGGGGGACAGGGGTAGTTGGTGGCTACACCTTC. The encoded protein is CASGGTGVVGGYTF.

V gene TRBV30 combines with J gene TRBJ2-1; possibly TRBD2 for D (5 bases). Germline assignment: CDR1 GTSNPN and CDR2 SVGIG (reference sequence). V was cut by 1 base and J by 6 bases, with 10 bases left in between. The CDR3 has 13 residues. CDR3 nucleotide sequence: TGTGCCTGGAGTGCGGGGTACGGCAATGAGCAGTTCTTC. Protein: CAWSAGYGNEQFF.

A few counts support this clonotype. The chain has TRBV5-1 and TRBJ2-1; TRBD2 aligns across 9 bases. The CDR3 loop spans 17 amino acids. J lost 4 bases, V lost 4 bases, and 12 bases had no gene match. The V gene's germline CDR1 is SGHRS and CDR2 YFSETQ. CDR3 amino acids: CASSPAPRGGIYNEQFF. The CDR3 region has the DNA TGCGCCAGCAGCCCGGCGCCGCGGGGGGGGATTTACAATGAGCAGTTCTTC.

This clonotype was recorded a few times. At one boundary the junction diverges from the germline segment, which might be a read error. The J gene is TRBJ2-3, the V gene TRBV6-6; D not certain. Germline CDR1 and CDR2: MNHNY and SVGAGI (reference sequence). The CDR3 has 13 residues. The CDR3 loop is CASSSPLADTQYF. The CDR3, as DNA: TGTGCCAGCAGTTCCCCATTGGCAGATACTCAGTATTTT.

This clonotype was picked up many times. The chain combines TRBV6-5 with TRBJ2-2; D uncertain. Trimming left V 2 bases short and J 3 bases short, with 7 bases between. CDR3 length: 14 amino acids. Germline V gene lookup returns CDR1 MNHEY and CDR2 SVGAGI. The CDR3 nucleotides are TGTGCCAGCAGTTACGGGGATCACACCGGGGAGCTGTTTTTT. This encodes CASSYGDHTGELFF.

The genes are TRBV25-1 and TRBJ2-1, with D uncertain. Germline V CDR1 and CDR2: MGHDK, SYGVNS. The CDR3 totals 17 residues. Trimming pared 7 bases from V and 2 bases from J, leaving 21 bases between. The CDR3 sequence is CASTQSPTDDTYNEQFF. The CDR3 DNA follows: TGTGCCAGCACCCAATCCCCCACAGACGACACCTACAATGAGCAGTTCTTC.

The chain couples TRBV12-3 or TRBV12-4 to TRBJ2-1; the match to TRBD1 covers 12 bases. The V and J ends lost 9 bases and 7 bases, in that order; junction bases with no gene match: 7. CDR3 size: 14 residues. The DNA for the CDR3 is TGTGCCAGTGGCGGGACAGGGGGCAAGAATGAGCAGTTCTTC. Translated: CASGGTGGKNEQFF.

The chain uses TRBV5-1 and TRBJ2-1; D gene uncertain. V lost 0 bases and J 9 bases, leaving 7 bases between the germline ends. Germline loops: CDR1 SGHRS, CDR2 YFSETQ. The CDR3 is made up of 12 amino acids. CDR3 nucleotides: TGCGCCAGCAGCTTGGTTGCGGCTGAGCAGTTCTTC. Protein product: CASSLVAAEQFF. The full variable domain, in which reference TRBV5-1 and TRBJ2-1 provide the parts outside the CDR3, is KAGVTQTPRYLIKTRGQQVTLSCSPISGHRSVSWYQQTPGQGLQFLFEYFSETQRNKGNFPGRFSGRQFSNSRSEMNVSTLELGDSALYLCASSLVAAEQFFGPGTRLTVL.

The chain joins TRBV7-2 to TRBJ1-2; TRBD1 agrees at 7 bases. The CDR3 contains 14 residues. Per the germline V gene, CDR1 is SGHTA and CDR2 is FQGNSA. With V trimmed by 6 bases and J by 5 bases, 9 bases remained unmatched. Here the CDR3 DNA reads TGTGCCAGCAGTTTCTGGACAGGATCGTATGGCTACACCTTC. Translated, it gives CASSFWTGSYGYTF.

This clonotype was observed at least ten times. This chain joins TRBV19 and TRBJ1-2, with D possibly matching TRBD1 (6 bases). The CDR3 extends over 14 amino acids. V gave up 6 bases and J gave up 4 bases, with 15 bases separating them. In germline, CDR1 is LNHDA, CDR2 SQIVND (reference sequence). CDR3 bases: TGTGCCAGTAGCCCGGACAGTCGCCCCTATGGCTACACCTTC. It codes for CASSPDSRPYGYTF.

This clonotype was counted a few times. The chain recombines TRBV6-5 with TRBJ2-7; TRBD1 aligns across 9 bases. V shed 5 bases and J 6 bases; nucleotides not matched to a gene: 8. The CDR3 sequence is 14 residues long. Germline lookup yields CDR1 MNHEY and CDR2 SVGAGI. The DNA of the CDR3 is TGTGCCAGCAGTGCGGGACAGGGTTTAGGCGAGCAGTACGTC. The encoded protein is CASSAGQGLGEQYV.

The chain links TRBV4-3 to TRBJ1-3; no firm D call. V was trimmed by 0 bases and J by 2 bases, leaving 11 bases between them. There are 16 residues in the CDR3. Looked up from germline, CDR1 is LGHNA and CDR2 is YSLEER. The CDR3 DNA follows: TGCGCCAGCAGCCAAGATGGGCGGGCTACTGGAAACACCATATATTTT. It encodes CASSQDGRATGNTIYF.

The sample holds a few counts of this clonotype. The chain has TRBV7-2 and TRBJ2-3; D possibly uses TRBD1 or TRBD2 (5 bases each). The V gene lost 5 bases and the J gene lost 1 base, with 16 bases spanning the gap. The germline CDR1 and CDR2 sequences are SGHTA and FQGNSA. CDR3 length: 16 amino acids. Here the CDR3 reads CASSPYRDPGTDTQYF. Here the CDR3 DNA reads TGTGCCAGCAGCCCCTACCGGGACCCTGGCACAGATACGCAGTATTTT.

This clonotype occurred many times. The rearrangement links TRBV30 to TRBJ1-1; D unclear. V was trimmed by 3 bases and J by 4 bases, leaving 6 bases between them. This CDR3 has 11 amino acids. CDR1 is GTSNPN, CDR2 SVGIG, per germline (reference sequence). The CDR3: CAWRRGTEAFF. Here the CDR3 DNA reads TGTGCCTGGAGGCGTGGCACTGAAGCTTTCTTT.

In this sample, this clonotype turned up many times. The chain joins TRBV12-3 or TRBV12-4 to TRBJ2-6; possibly TRBD1 for D (6 bases). The CDR3 is 16 residues long. Between the trimmed V and J ends, which lost 6 bases and 4 bases, there was a span of 16 bases. CDR3 DNA sequence: TGTGCCAGCAGCCCCTCCACAGGGTCCGGGGCCAACGTCCTGACTTTC. Residues: CASSPSTGSGANVLTF.

This clonotype was seen repeatedly, ten times or more. The gene calls are TRBV15 and TRBJ2-3, with 8 bases that match TRBD1. The junction had 15 bases not matched to a gene; V was cut back by 0 bases and J by 4 bases. The CDR3 is 19 residues long. Per germline, CDR1 LNHNV and CDR2 YYDKDF (reference sequence). For the CDR3, the DNA is TGTGCCACCAGCAGAGATCATCGGGCGACAGGGGTCGGGGCAGATACGCAGTATTTT. Encoded protein: CATSRDHRATGVGADTQYF.